This T cell receptor (beta chain) was captured in a study of blood T cell repertoires in COVID-19. About the research overall: COVID-19 samples, acute and convalescent, were from the United States, Italy and Spain. Nucleic acid was either cDNA or gDNA, and it came from T cells, B-cell-depleted T cells, or PBMCs.

Trimming cost V 1 base and J 3 bases, with 10 bases left between them. Germline V gene lookup returns CDR1 LGHDT and CDR2 YNNKEL (reference sequence). The CDR3 length is 15 residues. In the original workflow: Nucleated cell number was recorded as an estimate derived from reference gene primer amplification. Measured with immunoSEQ multiplex PCR; TCRdb has only the in-frame clones, and not every one. For V, J and clone size, that table is used; D and trimming come from the DNA. Among more than 150,000 clones listed, 70% to 90% were seen once. The sequenced sample consisted of peripheral blood. The genes are TRBV3-1 (or the pseudogene TRBV3-2) and TRBJ2-1; perhaps TRBD2 as D (6 bases). This clonotype was obtained from a middle-aged man with active or convalescent COVID-19. The CDR3 DNA reads as TGTGCCAGCAGCCAAGCCTGGGGGGTCTACAATGAGCAGTTCTTC. It codes for CASSQAWGVYNEQFF.